The present TCR beta chain was sequenced within a study of spatial heterogeneity in lung cancer. General observations from the study: It was found that expanded intratumoral alpha and beta TCR counts tracked tumor mutation counts.

At least ten counts were recorded for this clonotype. Antigen: not known. In TCRdb, the 5' RACE reads were re-called with MiXCR into one record per CDR3 protein. The sample lists roughly 3,900 distinct CDR3 sequences; about 4% were seen once. Time point denoted: sample taken at primary tumor resection. Material: lung tumor tissue, obtained at surgery. The TCR sequence derives from a male donor with early-stage non-small cell lung cancer.

The CDR3 DNA sequence: TGTGCCAGCAGCTCGACTAGCGGGAGAACGAATGAGCAGTTCTTC. Protein sequence: CASSSTSGRTNEQFF. The V call is TRBV5-5, the J call TRBJ2-1, with 12 bases fitting TRBD2. V gave up 3 bases and J gave up 7 bases; unmatched junction bases: 5. Germline V gives CDR1 SGHKS, CDR2 YYEKEE (reference sequence). The CDR3 runs 15 residues. Variable domain in full (rest from reference TRBV5-5 and TRBJ2-1): DAGVTQSPTHLIKTRGQQVTLRCSPISGHKSVSWYQQVLGQGPQFIFQYYEKEERGRGNFPDRFSARQFPNYSSELNVNALLLGDSALYLCASSSTSGRTNEQFFGPGTRLTVL.